This T cell receptor (beta chain) was found in a study of siplizumab effects on memory and regulatory T cells. The CDR3 contains 11 residues. V dropped 3 bases and J dropped 8 bases, with 2 bases sitting between them. Per germline, CDR1 MDHEN and CDR2 SYDVKM. The study's findings and limits: Naive or memory phenotype was unassignable for roughly 75-97% of proliferating CD4+ or CD8+ clones. Unstimulated subsets contained matches for only a minor fraction of alloreactive clones. Alloreactive sequences that could be traced to unstimulated CD4+ memory cells showed a significant reduction under siplizumab.

Concerning this clone itself: Its antigen is unknown.

Sequencing of each sample assayed approximately 10^5 TCR templates. Clones were read by immunoSEQ multiplex PCR, and TCRdb kept only the in-frame ones, dropping some. Here the sample spans 70,000 or so clones, about 90% being singletons. This chain joins TRBV28 and TRBJ1-6, with unresolved D. Material: CD8+ T cells sorted from blood. The clonotype was recovered from a human donor in good health. CDR3 nucleotide sequence: TGTGCCAGCAGTTTTGATTCACCCCTCCACTTT. Amino acids: CASSFDSPLHF.